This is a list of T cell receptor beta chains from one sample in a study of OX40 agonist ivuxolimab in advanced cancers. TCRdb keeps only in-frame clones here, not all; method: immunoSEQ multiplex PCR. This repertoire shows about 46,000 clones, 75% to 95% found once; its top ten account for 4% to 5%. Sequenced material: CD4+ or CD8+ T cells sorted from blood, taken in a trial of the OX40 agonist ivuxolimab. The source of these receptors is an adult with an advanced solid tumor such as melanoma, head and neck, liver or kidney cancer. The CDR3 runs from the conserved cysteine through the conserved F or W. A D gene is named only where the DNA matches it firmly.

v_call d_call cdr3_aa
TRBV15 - CATSRVSGHPSETQYF
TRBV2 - CASRLRGLEQFF
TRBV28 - CASSSYRRGYGYTF
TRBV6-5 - CASSYSGPFPNTEAFF
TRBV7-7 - CASSLVAFQETQYF
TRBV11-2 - CASSLAAPGREDNYGYTF
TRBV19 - CASSIEKSGPQETQYF
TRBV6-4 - CASSVGGENEQFF
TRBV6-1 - CASSLPRGGTGELFF
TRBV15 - CATSLSGLGAYEQYF
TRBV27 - CASSLENDNEQFF
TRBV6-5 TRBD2 CASSYFGGEDTQYF
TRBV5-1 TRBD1 CASSLTGFNEKLFF
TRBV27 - CASNRVPTDTQYF
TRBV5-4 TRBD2 CASSLGSGDEQYF
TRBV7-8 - CASSLVMRENTEETQYF
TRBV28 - CASSPGGVDRLDQETQYF